These 20 T cell receptor beta chains share one sample of origin, sequenced in a study of molecular identifiers for immune sequencing clone quantification. TCRdb called the PCR reads again in MiXCR, with one record for every CDR3 protein. Of fewer than 100,000 distinct CDR3 sequences listed, 21% were seen once; the top ten hold approximately 0.99%. Specimen: naive CD8+ T cells from blood, with Jurkat cell RNA spiked in. Indicated subset: FACS-sorted CD8+CD4-CCR7+CD45RA+ naive T cells. These receptors all come from a human donor in good health. Some libraries in this study had Jurkat cell RNA spiked in.

This clonotype was recorded at least ten times. V and J are TRBV13 and TRBJ2-2, with unresolved D. This CDR3 has 11 amino acids. Germline CDR1 and CDR2: PRHDT and FYEKMQ (reference sequence). Trimming pared 10 bases from V and 2 bases from J, leaving 5 bases between. CDR3 sequence (DNA): TGTGCCACCTCCAACACCGGGGAGCTGTTTTTT. Residues: CATSNTGELFF. The full variable domain, with the rest looked up from reference TRBV13 and TRBJ2-2, is AAGVIQSPRHLIKEKRETATLKCYPIPRHDTVYWYQQGPGQDPQFLISFYEKMQSDKGSIPDRFSAQQFSDYHSELNMSSLELGDSALYFCATSNTGELFFGEGSRLTVL.

Notes on this clonotype: Compared with germline, one end of the junction differs, possibly owing to a read error. The chain employs TRBV4-3 and TRBJ2-7; D ambiguous. Germline values: CDR1 LGHNA, CDR2 YSLEER. This CDR3 region has 14 residues. The CDR3 protein is CASSEDEMGYEQYF. Here the CDR3 DNA reads TGCGCCAGCAGCGAAGATGAGATGGGTTACGAGCAGTACTTC.

This clonotype was observed many times. The rearrangement uses TRBV5-5 and TRBJ2-7, with TRBD2 identical over 8 bases. The CDR3 loop spans 14 amino acids. Germline assignment: CDR1 SGHKS and CDR2 YYEKEE (reference sequence). J gave up 3 bases and V 0 bases, and 2 bases lay outside the gene matches. For the CDR3, the DNA is TGTGCCAGCAGCTTGGGGGCGGGAGGCTACGAGCAGTACTTC. This sequence encodes CASSLGAGGYEQYF.

Ten or more counts support this clonotype. This chain links TRBV9 with TRBJ2-3, with D maybe TRBD2 (6 bases). Per germline, CDR1 SGDLS and CDR2 YYNGEE. With 4 bases removed from V and 6 bases from J, the gap between germline ends came to 18 bases. CDR3 length: 15 amino acids. This chain's CDR3 is CASSFSRAGWDTQYF. The CDR3 DNA reads TGTGCCAGCAGCTTCTCCCGTGCGGGGTGGGATACGCAGTATTTT.

This chain joins TRBV29-1 and TRBJ1-2; TRBD1 agrees at 7 bases. CDR3 length: 15 residues. Germline V gives CDR1 SQVTM, CDR2 ANQGSEA. V was pared by 0 bases and J by 7 bases, with 11 bases of the junction left unmatched. The CDR3 coding sequence is TGCAGCGTTGAAGATCCCGGACAGGCAAGCTCTGGCTACACCTTC. Amino acids: CSVEDPGQASSGYTF.

A remark on this clonotype: A much larger clone differs by one base, so this may be a read error. The J gene is TRBJ2-7, the V gene TRBV19, with 11 bases identical to TRBD1. Trimming removed 8 bases from V and 3 bases from J; junction bases left unmatched: 6. Germline V gene data show CDR1 as LNHDA and CDR2 as SQIVND (reference sequence). The CDR3 sequence is 14 residues long. This CDR3 reads CASGPGQGDYEQYF. In DNA form, the CDR3 reads TGTGCCAGTGGTCCGGGACAGGGGGACTACGAGCAGTACTTC.

This clonotype has just a few counts. The chain combines TRBV9 with TRBJ1-2, with unresolved D. Germline V CDR1 and CDR2: SGDLS, YYNGEE. V shed 8 bases and J shed 8 bases, with 22 bases lying between them. This CDR3 has 14 residues. CDR3 amino acids: CASRKDTDSRGYTF. CDR3 bases: TGTGCCAGTCGAAAAGACACGGACTCGCGGGGCTACACCTTC.

This clonotype was seen many times. This chain uses TRBV7-2 with TRBJ2-3; tentatively, D is TRBD1 (6 bases). Trimming removed 3 bases from V and 4 bases from J, with 17 bases in between. Germline CDR1 reads SGHTA; CDR2 reads FQGNSA. This CDR3 contains 16 residues. CDR3 region: CASSLEFGTPSDTQYF. The CDR3 DNA reads TGTGCCAGCAGCTTGGAATTTGGGACACCTTCAGATACGCAGTATTTT.

The table lists this clonotype with a few counts. Compared with germline, one end of the junction differs, possibly owing to a read error. This rearrangement joins TRBV12-3 or TRBV12-4 to TRBJ2-5; the D call may be TRBD1 or TRBD2 (5 bases each). This CDR3 contains 13 residues. CDR3 protein: CASTIGGDETQYF. CDR3 bases: TGTGCCAGCACCATCGGTGGGGACGAGACCCAGTACTTT.

In this sample, this clonotype turned up many times. This chain connects TRBV7-9 to TRBJ2-5; 9 positions match TRBD1. This CDR3 region has 16 residues. Germline CDR1 is SEHNR and CDR2 is FQNEAQ (reference sequence). V lost 1 base and J lost 5; bases outside the gene matches: 8. CDR3 in DNA: TGTGCCAGCAGCTTAGGTTGGACAGGGGATCTGGAGACCCAGTACTTC. This encodes CASSLGWTGDLETQYF.

This clonotype was seen at least ten times. This chain connects TRBV27 to TRBJ1-1, with a weak D call TRBD1 (6 bases). Trimming stripped 3 bases from V and 5 bases from J, with 13 bases between. The CDR3 covers 14 residues. Germline V lookup: CDR1 MNHEY, CDR2 SMNVEV (reference sequence). CDR3 protein: CASSLGGVGTEAFF. In nucleotides, the CDR3 is TGTGCCAGCAGTTTGGGGGGCGTCGGAACTGAAGCTTTCTTT.

This clonotype appeared a few times. The gene calls are TRBV7-9 and TRBJ2-1; no clear D gene. V was clipped by 0 bases and J by 8 bases, with 8 bases between them. Germline loops: CDR1 SEHNR, CDR2 FQNEAQ (reference sequence). The CDR3 has 13 residues. The CDR3 spells CASSLALGHEQFF. The CDR3 DNA is TGTGCCAGCAGCTTAGCCCTAGGCCATGAGCAGTTCTTC.

This clonotype was recorded many times. The rearrangement links TRBV20-1 to TRBJ2-7; D might be TRBD2 (7 bases). The CDR3 is 12 amino acids. Trimming cost V 6 bases and J 4 bases, with 13 bases left between them. Germline lookup yields CDR1 DFQATT and CDR2 SNEGSKA (reference sequence). CDR3 amino acids: CSATGGAYEQYF. In nucleotides, the CDR3 is TGCAGTGCCACGGGGGGCGCGTACGAGCAGTACTTC.

Details on this clonotype: This may be a read error, as it is one base from a much larger clone. The V and J genes are TRBV27 and TRBJ2-4; D possibly corresponds to TRBD2 (6 bases). The germline gives CDR1 MNHEY, CDR2 SMNVEV (reference sequence). Between the trimmed V and J ends, which lost 5 bases and 0 bases, there was a span of 14 bases. CDR3 length: 16 amino acids. The CDR3 sequence is CASSLKGTLAKNIQYF. CDR3 nucleotide sequence: TGTGCCAGCAGTCTTAAGGGGACTTTAGCCAAAAACATTCAGTACTTC.

This clonotype was counted ten times or more. This chain uses TRBV6-5 with TRBJ2-3; TRBD2 aligns across 7 bases. J lost 2 bases, V lost 0 bases, and 5 bases had no gene match. The CDR3 has 16 residues. The germline gives CDR1 MNHEY, CDR2 SVGAGI. CDR3 region: CASSYSGGRDTDTQYF. CDR3 sequence (DNA): TGTGCCAGCAGTTACTCAGGCGGGAGAGACACAGATACGCAGTATTTT.

This clonotype was picked up many times. This chain links TRBV20-1 with TRBJ2-3; 10 bases line up with TRBD2. Germline CDR1 and CDR2: DFQATT and SNEGSKA (reference sequence). CDR3 length equals 16 residues. V trimming: 1 base; J trimming: 3 bases; junction bases outside the gene matches: 7. CDR3 residues: CSARGASGSWTDTQYF. The CDR3 DNA follows: TGCAGTGCTAGAGGGGCTAGCGGGAGCTGGACAGATACGCAGTATTTT.

This CDR3 is CASSHSTGPNEKLFF. CDR3 nucleotide sequence: TGCGCCAGCAGCCACTCGACGGGGCCTAATGAAAAACTGTTTTTT. The V and J genes are TRBV4-3 and TRBJ1-4; weak D call: TRBD1 (5 bases). Germline values: CDR1 LGHNA, CDR2 YSLEER. This CDR3 region has 15 residues. V lost 3 bases, J lost 3 bases, and 11 bases lay in between.

This clonotype was observed once. This clone may be a read error of a much larger clone one base away. V and J are TRBV28 and TRBJ2-7; D possibly corresponds to TRBD1 (6 bases). Per the germline V gene, CDR1 is MDHEN and CDR2 is SYDVKM. The CDR3 length is 14 residues. Trimming left V 5 bases short and J 4 bases short, with 15 bases between. The CDR3 DNA reads TGTGCCAGCAGTCAAGCGGAAAGGGGGTACGAGCAGTACTTC. This gives the protein CASSQAERGYEQYF.

This clonotype was found many times. This rearrangement joins TRBV13 to TRBJ2-5; D is uncertain. The V gene's germline CDR1 is PRHDT and CDR2 FYEKMQ (reference sequence). V lost 4 bases, J lost 0 bases, and 12 bases lay in between. The CDR3 has 15 residues. For the CDR3, the DNA is TGTGCCAGCAGCTCCGCCGGGCAGGACCAAGAGACCCAGTACTTC. It encodes CASSSAGQDQETQYF.

This clonotype was picked up many times. V gene TRBV13 combines with J gene TRBJ1-1; D ambiguous. Between the trimmed V and J ends, which lost 4 bases and 3 bases, there was a span of 9 bases. Germline CDR1 reads PRHDT; CDR2 reads FYEKMQ (reference sequence). The CDR3 extends over 13 amino acids. The CDR3 spells CASSWEEDTEAFF. In DNA, the CDR3 is TGTGCCAGCAGCTGGGAAGAGGACACTGAAGCTTTCTTT.